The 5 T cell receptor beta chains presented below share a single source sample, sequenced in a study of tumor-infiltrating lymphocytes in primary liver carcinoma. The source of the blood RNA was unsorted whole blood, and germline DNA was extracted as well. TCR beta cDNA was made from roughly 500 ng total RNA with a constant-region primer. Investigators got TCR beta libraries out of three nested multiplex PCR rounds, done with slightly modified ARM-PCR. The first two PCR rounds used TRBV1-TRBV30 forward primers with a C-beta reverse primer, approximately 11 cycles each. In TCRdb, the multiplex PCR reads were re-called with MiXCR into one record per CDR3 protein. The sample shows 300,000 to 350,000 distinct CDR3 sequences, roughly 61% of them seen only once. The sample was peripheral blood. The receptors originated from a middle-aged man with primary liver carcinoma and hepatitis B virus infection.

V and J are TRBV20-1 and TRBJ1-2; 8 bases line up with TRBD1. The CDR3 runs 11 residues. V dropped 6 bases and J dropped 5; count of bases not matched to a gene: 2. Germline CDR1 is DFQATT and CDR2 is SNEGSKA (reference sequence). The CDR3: CSADRGYGYTF. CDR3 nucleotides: TGCAGTGCAGACAGGGGATATGGCTACACCTTC.

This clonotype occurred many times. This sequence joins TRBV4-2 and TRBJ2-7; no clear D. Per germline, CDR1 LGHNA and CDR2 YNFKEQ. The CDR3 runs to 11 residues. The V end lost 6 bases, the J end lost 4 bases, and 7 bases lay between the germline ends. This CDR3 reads CASRGEYEQYF. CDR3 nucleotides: TGTGCCAGCAGGGGTGAATACGAGCAGTACTTC.

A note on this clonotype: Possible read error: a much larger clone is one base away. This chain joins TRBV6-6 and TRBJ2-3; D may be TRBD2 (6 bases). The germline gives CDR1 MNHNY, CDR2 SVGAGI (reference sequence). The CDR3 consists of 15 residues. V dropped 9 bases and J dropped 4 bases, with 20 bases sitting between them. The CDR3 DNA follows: TGTGCCAGAAGCTTGGAAGGGGAGGCTCCAGATACGCAGTATTTT. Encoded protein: CARSLEGEAPDTQYF.

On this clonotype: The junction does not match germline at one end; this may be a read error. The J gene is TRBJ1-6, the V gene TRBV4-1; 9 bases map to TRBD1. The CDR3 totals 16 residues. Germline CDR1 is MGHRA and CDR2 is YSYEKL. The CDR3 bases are TGCGCCAGCAGCCACCACGTACAGGGGGCGGATTCACTCCTCCACTTT. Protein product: CASSHHVQGADSLLHF.

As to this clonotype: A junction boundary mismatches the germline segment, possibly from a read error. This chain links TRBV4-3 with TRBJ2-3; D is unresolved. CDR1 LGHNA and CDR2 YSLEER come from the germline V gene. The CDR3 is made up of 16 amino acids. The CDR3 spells CASSQEPGTSTDTQYF. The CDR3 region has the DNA TGCGCCAGCAGTCAAGAACCAGGCACCAGCACAGATACGCAGTATTTT.